These T cell receptor beta chains were read from a single sample in a study of cytomegalovirus exposure and HLA in healthy donors. Libraries were prepared by immunoSEQ multiplex PCR; TCRdb keeps only in-frame clonotypes and omits some of them. This sample has some 110,000 clones, with around 88% found just once. Sequencing was performed on PBMCs. These receptors all stem from a young man in good health and CMV-seronegative. The CDR3 runs from the conserved cysteine through the conserved F or W. Fields, in order: clone size, D gene, V gene, J gene, CDR3 DNA, CDR3 protein. D genes are given only for firm matches. The listing skips clone size in some rows; elsewhere it reads once, few, many or a size class.

size: NA
D: NA
V: TRBV18
J: TRBJ2-1
DNA: TGTGCCAGCTCACCACGACAGAACAATGAGCAGTTCTTC
CDR3: CASSPRQNNEQFF

size: once
D: NA
V: TRBV2
J: TRBJ1-5
DNA: TGTGCCAGCAGTGTAGACATATATCAGCCCCAGCATTTT
CDR3: CASSVDIYQPQHF

size: NA
D: NA
V: TRBV10-1
J: TRBJ1-1
DNA: TGCGCCAGCAGCACGGCCAGGGTCGAAGCGAACACTGAAGCTTTCTTT
CDR3: CASSTARVEANTEAFF

size: NA
D: TRBD1
V: TRBV19
J: TRBJ1-1
DNA: TGTGCCAGTAGTATTACCAGACAGGGGAAAAAAACTGAAGCTTTCTTT
CDR3: CASSITRQGKKTEAFF

size: NA
D: NA
V: TRBV9
J: TRBJ2-1
DNA: TGTGCCAGCAGCGTAGTTTCGGGGGTCCTCTCCGATGAGCAGTTCTTC
CDR3: CASSVVSGVLSDEQFF

size: NA
D: NA
V: TRBV18
J: TRBJ2-5
DNA: TGTGCCAGCTCACGACAGCAAGAGACCCAGTACTTC
CDR3: CASSRQQETQYF

size: NA
D: NA
V: TRBV6-1
J: TRBJ1-4
DNA: TGTGCCAGCAGCCCGAGGGACAAAGGCATTGAAAAACTGTTTTTT
CDR3: CASSPRDKGIEKLFF

size: NA
D: TRBD1
V: TRBV29-1
J: TRBJ2-3
DNA: TGCAGCGTTGTACAGGGGAGTGCAGATACGCAGTATTTT
CDR3: CSVVQGSADTQYF

size: NA
D: NA
V: TRBV6-1
J: TRBJ2-3
DNA: TGTGCCAGCAACTCAGGGGAAGGGAGCACAGATACGCAGTATTTT
CDR3: CASNSGEGSTDTQYF

size: NA
D: TRBD2
V: TRBV11-2
J: TRBJ2-5
DNA: TGTGCCAGCAGCTTAGGTCTAGCGGGGGAACAAGAGACCCAGTACTTC
CDR3: CASSLGLAGEQETQYF

size: NA
D: NA
V: TRBV5-4
J: TRBJ1-2
DNA: TGTGCCAGCAGCTTCGGCGACAGGTCGCGTGGCTACACCTTC
CDR3: CASSFGDRSRGYTF

size: NA
D: NA
V: TRBV28
J: TRBJ1-1
DNA: TGTGCAGCTAGGGGTGTTCCGGTGAACACTGAAGCTTTCTTT
CDR3: CAARGVPVNTEAFF

size: once
D: NA
V: TRBV4-3
J: TRBJ2-5
DNA: TGCGCCAGCAGCAACCTGGAGGGGGCAAGCCACCAAGAGACCCAGTACTTC
CDR3: CASSNLEGASHQETQYF

size: NA
D: NA
V: TRBV30
J: TRBJ2-1
DNA: TGTGCCTGGAGTGACAGGGTATGGGGCAATGAGCAGTTCTTC
CDR3: CAWSDRVWGNEQFF

size: NA
D: TRBD1
V: TRBV7-9
J: TRBJ2-5
DNA: TGTGCCAGCAGCTTCCGGACAGGGGGTCTCGTCGAAGAGACCCAGTACTTC
CDR3: CASSFRTGGLVEETQYF

size: NA
D: TRBD1
V: TRBV27
J: TRBJ2-7
DNA: TGTGCCAGCAGTACGGGACAGGGCAACGAGCAGTACTTC
CDR3: CASSTGQGNEQYF

size: NA
D: NA
V: TRBV28
J: TRBJ2-7
DNA: TGTGCCAGCAGTTTGTGGGCCGAAAGGGGTTACGAGCAGTACTTC
CDR3: CASSLWAERGYEQYF

size: few
D: NA
V: TRBV11-2
J: TRBJ1-1
DNA: TGTGCCAGCAGCTTCAACCGGGACACCTTTGAAGCTTTCTTT
CDR3: CASSFNRDTFEAFF

size: once
D: TRBD2
V: TRBV6-4
J: TRBJ2-3
DNA: TGTGCCAGCAGTGACTCGGGACTAGCGGGAGCGGGAGCGCAGTATTTT
CDR3: CASSDSGLAGAGAQYF

size: NA
D: NA
V: TRBV11-3
J: TRBJ2-7
DNA: TGTGCCAGCAGAGATTACAGGGTCACCTACGAGCAGTACTTC
CDR3: CASRDYRVTYEQYF

size: NA
D: TRBD2
V: TRBV28
J: TRBJ2-7
DNA: TGTGCCAGCAGTTTAGGGTCTAGCGGGGTACACTTCGAGCAGTACTTC
CDR3: CASSLGSSGVHFEQYF

size: NA
D: TRBD2
V: TRBV11-3
J: TRBJ2-7
DNA: TGTGCCAGCAGCCCTCGCCTCGGACTAGCGGGAGCAGAGCAGTACTTC
CDR3: CASSPRLGLAGAEQYF

size: NA
D: NA
V: TRBV15
J: TRBJ1-3
DNA: TGTGCCACCAGCAGAGATAGCGGAAACTCTGGAAACACCATATATTTT
CDR3: CATSRDSGNSGNTIYF

size: NA
D: TRBD2
V: TRBV7-9
J: TRBJ2-5
DNA: TGTGCCAGCAGCTCAATGGGGACTAGTCAAGAGACCCAGTACTTC
CDR3: CASSSMGTSQETQYF

size: once
D: NA
V: TRBV15
J: TRBJ1-3
DNA: TGTGCCACCAGCTCCAGCTACAGGGAATTTTATGGAAACACCATATATTTT
CDR3: CATSSSYREFYGNTIYF

size: NA
D: NA
V: TRBV20-1
J: TRBJ1-1
DNA: TGCAGTGCTAGACTCGGGACTGAAGCTTTCTTT
CDR3: CSARLGTEAFF

size: NA
D: NA
V: TRBV2
J: TRBJ2-7
DNA: TGTGCCAGCAGTACTAGGGGACTCCGTTCCTACGAGCAGTACTTC
CDR3: CASSTRGLRSYEQYF

size: NA
D: TRBD2
V: TRBV14
J: TRBJ2-7
DNA: TGTGCCAGCAGCGCGGCCGGGACTAGCGGGGGCTCATGGGATGACGAGCAGTACTTC
CDR3: CASSAAGTSGGSWDDEQYF

size: NA
D: TRBD1
V: TRBV6-1
J: TRBJ1-4
DNA: TGTGCCAGCAGTCGGGACAGGGGCCAAGAAAAACTGTTTTTT
CDR3: CASSRDRGQEKLFF

size: NA
D: TRBD2
V: TRBV9
J: TRBJ2-1
DNA: TGTGCCAGCAGCACCCGACTAGCGGGAGGCTCCTACAATGAGCAGTTCTTC
CDR3: CASSTRLAGGSYNEQFF

size: NA
D: TRBD1
V: TRBV6-5
J: TRBJ2-1
DNA: TGTGCCAGCCAATCAGGGGGCCACTACAATGAGCAGTTCTTC
CDR3: CASQSGGHYNEQFF

size: NA
D: NA
V: TRBV7-9
J: TRBJ1-3
DNA: TGTGCCTTGGAGGGCGAAGGAAACACCATATATTTT
CDR3: CALEGEGNTIYF

size: once
D: NA
V: TRBV7-2
J: TRBJ2-2
DNA: TGTGCCAGCAGCTCCGATTTTACAGGGCGGACCGGGGAGCTGTTTTTT
CDR3: CASSSDFTGRTGELFF

size: NA
D: TRBD2
V: TRBV28
J: TRBJ2-7
DNA: TGTGCCAGCAGAGCCACCGGGACAACCAGACTAGCGGCGCCCCCTTACGAGCAGTACTTC
CDR3: CASRATGTTRLAAPPYEQYF